This T cell receptor (beta chain) comes out of a study of Ad26.COV2.S vaccination and SARS-CoV-2 variants. Study outcomes and limitations: Participants given vaccine showed non-spike TCR breadth similar to that of placebo recipients.

Trimming shortened V by 1 base and J by 5 bases, and 5 bases separated the two germline ends. This CDR3 has 11 amino acids. Germline V gene data show CDR1 as DFQATT and CDR2 as SNEGSKA (reference sequence). Indicated treatment: roughly 19 received Ad26.COV2.S at low or high dose, single or two shots; a few received placebo; per-sample allocation not given. The study sampled participants on day 63 after the first vaccine or placebo injection. Sequencing was performed with immunoSEQ multiplex PCR; in TCRdb, only in-frame clones are kept and a portion is missing. The sample records hundreds of thousands of clones, about 80% being singletons. As for this clone: Its target is not known. Other DNA sequences in this sample translate to the same CDR3.

The rearrangement joins TRBV20-1 to TRBJ1-2; a possible D gene is TRBD1 (5 bases). The clonotype comes from a person aged 18 to 65 who received the Ad26.COV2.S COVID-19 vaccine or a placebo. The sequencing here drew on peripheral blood, taken in a trial of Ad26.COV2.S vaccine versus placebo. The CDR3 here is CSARGGYGYTF. The CDR3 DNA is TGCAGTGCTAGAGGGGGGTATGGCTACACCTTC.